These T cell receptor beta chains were read from a single sample in a study of persistence of HIV-infected CD4 T cells. These receptors have no identified antigens. Data came from immunoSEQ multiplex PCR; TCRdb stores just in-frame clones and leaves some out. Here the sample spans 35,000 to 55,000 clones, 88% being singletons. Sequences were derived from CD4+ T cells sorted from PBMCs after approximately 19-hour stimulation, sampled from a patient who received antiretroviral therapy. These TCRs come from an adult woman with HIV who was CMV-seropositive. CDR3s include the opening cysteine and the closing phenylalanine or tryptophan.

cdr3_length: 15; v_call: TRBV10-3; cdr3_aa: CAIMFGHATNEKLFF
cdr3_length: 14; v_call: TRBV7-3; cdr3_aa: CASSLSASYNEQFF
cdr3_length: 16; v_call: TRBV3-1/TRBV3-2; cdr3_aa: CASSRTGRWNKIGYTF
cdr3_length: 17; v_call: TRBV30; cdr3_aa: CAWSPVGTSTGNSPLHF
cdr3_length: 15; v_call: TRBV5-4; cdr3_aa: CASSQSGTGNQPQHF
cdr3_length: 14; v_call: TRBV19; cdr3_aa: CASSIDPGDNEQFF
cdr3_length: 14; v_call: TRBV9; cdr3_aa: CASSVGTGRGEAFF
cdr3_length: 13; v_call: TRBV29-1; cdr3_aa: CSVTDSNQETQYF
cdr3_length: 13; v_call: TRBV5-4; cdr3_aa: CASSTGQNYGYTF
cdr3_length: 16; v_call: TRBV5-1; cdr3_aa: CASSLGGQGAMAEAFF
cdr3_length: 14; v_call: TRBV18; cdr3_aa: CASSPGFLGTEAFF
cdr3_length: 13; v_call: TRBV24-1; cdr3_aa: CATSDLRGWGYTF
cdr3_length: 13; v_call: TRBV2; cdr3_aa: CASTPSNTGELFF
cdr3_length: 14; v_call: TRBV13; cdr3_aa: CASRSDSLNQPQHF
cdr3_length: 14; v_call: TRBV19; cdr3_aa: CASSGTGGTGELFF
cdr3_length: 14; v_call: TRBV2; cdr3_aa: CASSFDRDNQPQHF
cdr3_length: 13; v_call: TRBV6-4; cdr3_aa: CASSQGATTEAFF
cdr3_length: 13; v_call: TRBV12-3/TRBV12-4; cdr3_aa: CASSLRGSGEAFF
cdr3_length: 15; v_call: TRBV5-1; cdr3_aa: CASSLAASGGETQYF
cdr3_length: 13; v_call: TRBV10-3; cdr3_aa: CAISERVSDGYTF
cdr3_length: 16; v_call: TRBV5-1; cdr3_aa: CASSGNSGASYNEQFF
cdr3_length: 13; v_call: TRBV25-1; cdr3_aa: CASRIQGRTEAFF
cdr3_length: 15; v_call: TRBV19; cdr3_aa: CASSIGAGRNQPQHF
cdr3_length: 15; v_call: TRBV4-1; cdr3_aa: CASSQDLQGNSPLHF
cdr3_length: 13; v_call: TRBV7-3; cdr3_aa: CASNPTSYNEQFF
cdr3_length: 13; v_call: TRBV12-3/TRBV12-4; cdr3_aa: CASSPLAKNIQYF
cdr3_length: 16; v_call: TRBV10-2; cdr3_aa: CASSESSTRGQETQYF
cdr3_length: 15; v_call: TRBV5-1; cdr3_aa: CASSPSAGSNQPQHF
cdr3_length: 14; v_call: TRBV5-1; cdr3_aa: CASSSGEGSEKLFF
cdr3_length: 14; v_call: TRBV2; cdr3_aa: CASRQGTNTGELFF
cdr3_length: 16; v_call: TRBV9; cdr3_aa: CASSVARGQQASALHF
cdr3_length: 12; v_call: TRBV10-3; cdr3_aa: CAISDRNTEAFF
cdr3_length: 16; v_call: TRBV28; cdr3_aa: CASRGTRDSSGNTIYF
cdr3_length: 18; v_call: TRBV3-1/TRBV3-2; cdr3_aa: CASSQAISGGLNTGELFF
cdr3_length: 13; v_call: TRBV2; cdr3_aa: CASSVVVYNEQFF
cdr3_length: 15; v_call: TRBV29-1; cdr3_aa: CSVEALRSLYNEQFF
cdr3_length: 18; v_call: TRBV5-1; cdr3_aa: CASGGRGQPPALNREQFF
cdr3_length: 16; v_call: TRBV3-1/TRBV3-2; cdr3_aa: CASSPTQGAGNSPLHF
cdr3_length: 13; v_call: TRBV9; cdr3_aa: CASSAQDNQPQHF
cdr3_length: 17; v_call: TRBV25-1; cdr3_aa: CASSELGHLSSGNTIYF
cdr3_length: 13; v_call: TRBV27; cdr3_aa: CASSLRENYGYTF
cdr3_length: 17; v_call: TRBV14; cdr3_aa: CASSQDVRGTGLDTQYF
cdr3_length: 12; v_call: TRBV28; cdr3_aa: CASSLINYEQYF
cdr3_length: 14; v_call: TRBV5-5; cdr3_aa: CASSTGTALYGYTF
cdr3_length: 13; v_call: TRBV15; cdr3_aa: CATSIEFGVPLHF
cdr3_length: 13; v_call: TRBV12-3/TRBV12-4; cdr3_aa: CASSLGSLYGYTF
cdr3_length: 13; v_call: TRBV6-5; cdr3_aa: CASQAGAYNEQFF
cdr3_length: 16; v_call: TRBV4-2; cdr3_aa: CASSQDPGITYQPQHF
cdr3_length: 14; v_call: TRBV3-1/TRBV3-2; cdr3_aa: CASSQGARWTEAFF
cdr3_length: 13; v_call: TRBV3-1/TRBV3-2; cdr3_aa: CASSQGGFTEAFF
cdr3_length: 14; v_call: TRBV5-1; cdr3_aa: CASSSGLATETQYF
cdr3_length: 15; v_call: TRBV14; cdr3_aa: CASSPGSGLYNEQFF
cdr3_length: 14; v_call: TRBV3-1/TRBV3-2; cdr3_aa: CASSNGDTNQPQHF
cdr3_length: 14; v_call: TRBV6-5; cdr3_aa: CASSYRGMNTEAFF
cdr3_length: 15; v_call: TRBV30; cdr3_aa: CAWSIGGHPLTEAFF
cdr3_length: 13; v_call: TRBV12-3/TRBV12-4; cdr3_aa: CASSLARDTEAFF
cdr3_length: 13; v_call: TRBV12-3/TRBV12-4; cdr3_aa: CASSTGTGSEQYF
cdr3_length: 17; v_call: TRBV5-1; cdr3_aa: CASSLERGRDLQETQYF
cdr3_length: 16; v_call: TRBV9; cdr3_aa: CASSVERSWSNYGYTF
cdr3_length: 15; v_call: TRBV7-9; cdr3_aa: CASSLVTSGHNEQFF